What follows describes a single T cell receptor beta chain. Here immunoSEQ multiplex PCR was the method, and the copy in TCRdb shows in-frame clones only, minus some. The sample has fewer than 50,000 clones, approximately 93% seen once. These data belong to a study of T cell changes during pregnancy in multiple sclerosis. The CDR3 has 14 amino acids. In germline, CDR1 is SGDLS, CDR2 YYNGEE. The ends were cut back, 2 bases at V and 1 base at J, with 9 bases in the middle. The V call is TRBV9, the J call TRBJ1-1, with D possibly matching TRBD1 (6 bases). The sequence was collected from a female donor with multiple sclerosis, enrolled in a pregnancy study. Sequenced here: CD4+ T cells from peripheral blood mononuclear cells, sampled in the third trimester of pregnancy. CDR3 residues: CASSVGHPNTEAFF. For the CDR3, the DNA is TGTGCCAGCAGCGTGGGACACCCGAACACTGAAGCTTTCTTT.